Sequencing of this T cell receptor (beta chain) was carried out in a study of CD8+ T cells in alopecia areata. Overall study context: The protocol delivered tofacitinib for 6 to 18 months, then withdrew it for 6 months. Findings of the study overall: The study also sequences resident alphabeta T cells of normal skin in scalp samples.

A word on this clone: What it binds is not known.

RNA, once extracted, was reverse transcribed into cDNA for use as the sequencing template. TCRdb's table, derived via immunoSEQ multiplex PCR, lists solely in-frame clones and lacks some. This sample yields around 100,000 clones, of which roughly two fifths are seen a single time; 1% to 1.5% belongs to the top ten. Germline-derived CDR1 and CDR2 are SGHRS and YFSETQ. The CDR3 consists of 14 residues. Trimming cost V 5 bases and J 2 bases; bases outside gene matches: 2. This chain links TRBV5-1 with TRBJ2-7; 12 bases map to TRBD2. The sequencing sample was made of CD4+ T cells sorted from blood. The receptor comes from a human donor with alopecia areata. The CDR3 bases are TGCGCCAGCAGGACTAGCGGGGGAACCTACGAGCAGTACTTC. Its protein product is CASRTSGGTYEQYF.